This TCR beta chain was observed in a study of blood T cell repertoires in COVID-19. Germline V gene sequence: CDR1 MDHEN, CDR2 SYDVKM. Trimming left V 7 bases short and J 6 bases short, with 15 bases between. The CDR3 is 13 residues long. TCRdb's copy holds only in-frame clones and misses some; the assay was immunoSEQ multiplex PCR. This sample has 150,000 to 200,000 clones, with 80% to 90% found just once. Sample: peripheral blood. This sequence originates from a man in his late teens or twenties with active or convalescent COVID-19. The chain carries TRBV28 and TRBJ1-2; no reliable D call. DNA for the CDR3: TGTGCCAGCACCGATACTGCGAACGATGGCTACACCTTC. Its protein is CASTDTANDGYTF.